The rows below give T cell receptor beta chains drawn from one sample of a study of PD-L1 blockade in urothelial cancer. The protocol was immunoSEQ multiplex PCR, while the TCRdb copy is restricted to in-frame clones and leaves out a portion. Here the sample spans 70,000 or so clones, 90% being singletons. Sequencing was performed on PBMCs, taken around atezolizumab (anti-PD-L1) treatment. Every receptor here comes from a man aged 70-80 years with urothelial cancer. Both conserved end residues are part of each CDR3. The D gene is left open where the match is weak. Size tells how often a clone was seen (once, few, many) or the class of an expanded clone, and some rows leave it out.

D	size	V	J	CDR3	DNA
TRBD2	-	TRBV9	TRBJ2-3	CASSARAGFGADTQYF	TGTGCCAGCAGCGCAAGAGCGGGATTTGGGGCAGATACGCAGTATTTT
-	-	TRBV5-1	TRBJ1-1	CASSSQVLNTEAFF	TGCGCCAGCAGCTCACAGGTATTGAACACTGAAGCTTTCTTT
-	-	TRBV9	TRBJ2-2	CASRREAGEAGELFF	TGTGCCAGCAGGAGAGAGGCAGGGGAAGCCGGGGAGCTGTTTTTT
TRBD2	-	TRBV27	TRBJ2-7	CASSLSSGRMLYEQYF	TGTGCCAGCAGTTTATCTAGCGGGAGGATGCTGTACGAGCAGTACTTC
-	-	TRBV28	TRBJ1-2	CASSWGDRNYGYTF	TGTGCCAGCAGTTGGGGGGATCGGAACTATGGCTACACCTTC
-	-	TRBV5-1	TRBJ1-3	CASSLEAGSGNTIYF	TGCGCCAGCAGCTTGGAAGCAGGCTCTGGAAACACCATATATTTT
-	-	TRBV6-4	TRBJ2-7	CASSDLSQGRPSTYEQYF	TGTGCCAGCAGTGACTTAAGTCAGGGTCGTCCATCAACCTACGAGCAGTACTTC
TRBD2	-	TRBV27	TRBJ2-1	CASSPPGAGGSSYNEQFF	TGTGCCAGCAGTCCCCCCGGGGCGGGAGGGTCCTCCTACAATGAGCAGTTCTTC
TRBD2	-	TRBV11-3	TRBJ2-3	CASSGLASDTQYF	TGTGCCAGCAGCGGACTAGCTTCGGATACGCAGTATTTT
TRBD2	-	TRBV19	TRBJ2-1	CASRRTSGDFYNEQFF	TGTGCCAGTAGGAGGACTAGCGGGGACTTTTACAATGAGCAGTTCTTC
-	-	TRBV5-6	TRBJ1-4	CASSSWGGRLEKLFF	TGTGCCAGCAGCTCCTGGGGGGGACGGCTAGAAAAACTGTTTTTT
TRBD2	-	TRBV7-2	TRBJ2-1	CASSSRGLAGAPSYNEQFF	TGTGCCAGCAGCTCACGAGGACTAGCGGGAGCTCCCTCCTACAATGAGCAGTTCTTC
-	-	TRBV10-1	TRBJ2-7	CASSAGSPYEQYF	TGCGCCAGCAGTGCGGGGTCTCCCTACGAGCAGTACTTC
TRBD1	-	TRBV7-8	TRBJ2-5	CASSPGTAKRGETQYF	TGTGCCAGCAGCCCTGGGACAGCCAAAAGAGGGGAGACCCAGTACTTC
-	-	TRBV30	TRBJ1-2	CAWSVRRDHGYTF	TGTGCCTGGAGTGTACGGCGGGATCATGGCTACACCTTC
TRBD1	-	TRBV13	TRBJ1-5	CASSEQGNQPQHF	TGTGCCAGCAGCGAACAGGGGAATCAGCCCCAGCATTTT
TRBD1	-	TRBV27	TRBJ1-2	CASSPSGTVNYGYTF	TGTGCCAGCAGTCCCTCCGGGACAGTGAACTATGGCTACACCTTC
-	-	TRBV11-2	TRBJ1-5	CASSLVSVQPQHF	TGTGCCAGCAGCTTAGTGTCAGTTCAGCCCCAGCATTTT
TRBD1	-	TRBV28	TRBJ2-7	CASSLRTGVWTYEQYF	TGTGCCAGCAGTTTAAGGACAGGGGTCTGGACCTACGAGCAGTACTTC
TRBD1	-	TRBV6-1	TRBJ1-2	CASSEQGGYGYTF	TGTGCCAGCAGCGAGCAGGGGGGATATGGCTACACCTTC
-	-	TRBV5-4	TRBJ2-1	CASSPAAPGDNEQFF	TGTGCCAGCAGTCCAGCGGCACCAGGGGACAATGAGCAGTTCTTC
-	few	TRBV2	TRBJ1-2	CASRTLSDYGYTF	TGTGCCAGCAGAACCCTCTCGGACTATGGCTACACCTTC
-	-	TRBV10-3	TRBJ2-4	CAISNLRGSKNIQYF	TGTGCCATCAGTAACCTCAGGGGATCCAAAAACATTCAGTACTTC
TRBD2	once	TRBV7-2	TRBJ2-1	CASSVRLALGYNEQFF	TGTGCCAGCAGCGTCCGACTAGCGCTGGGATACAATGAGCAGTTCTTC
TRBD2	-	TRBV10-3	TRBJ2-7	CAISESYGRAALPYEQYF	TGTGCCATCAGTGAGTCGTACGGGAGGGCCGCTTTACCTTACGAGCAGTACTTC
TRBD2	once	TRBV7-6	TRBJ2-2	CASSGLAGEVSGELFF	TGTGCCAGCAGCGGACTAGCGGGAGAGGTATCCGGGGAGCTGTTTTTT
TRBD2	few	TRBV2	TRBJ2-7	CASSLLAGGSYEQYF	TGTGCCAGCAGTCTACTAGCGGGAGGCTCCTACGAGCAGTACTTC
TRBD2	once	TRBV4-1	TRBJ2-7	CASSQDLTAGLGEQYF	TGCGCCAGCAGCCAAGATCTTACAGCGGGGCTAGGGGAGCAGTACTTC
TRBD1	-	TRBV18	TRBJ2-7	CASSVTGTAGEQYF	TGTGCCAGCTCGGTTACCGGGACAGCAGGCGAGCAGTACTTC
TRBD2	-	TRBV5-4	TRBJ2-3	CASSMKRGGAMSAQYF	TGTGCCAGCAGCATGAAGCGGGGAGGGGCTATGTCCGCGCAGTATTTT
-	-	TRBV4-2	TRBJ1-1	CASSQDPGGQVGKEAFF	TGTGCCAGCAGCCAAGATCCGGGGGGGCAGGTCGGAAAAGAAGCTTTCTTT
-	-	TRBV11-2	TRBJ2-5	CASTKYDAARETQYF	TGTGCCAGCACCAAATATGACGCAGCGCGGGAGACCCAGTACTTC
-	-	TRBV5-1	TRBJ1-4	CASTQMGIGGSEKLFF	TGCGCCAGTACCCAAATGGGGATCGGGGGTAGTGAAAAACTGTTTTTT
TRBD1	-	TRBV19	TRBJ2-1	CASSITGGLNEQFF	TGTGCCAGTAGTATCACAGGGGGGCTTAATGAGCAGTTCTTC
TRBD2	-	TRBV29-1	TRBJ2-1	CSVEGLGRRYNEQFF	TGCAGCGTTGAAGGACTCGGGAGGAGGTACAATGAGCAGTTCTTC
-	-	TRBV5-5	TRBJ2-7	CASSPIAVSYEQYF	TGTGCCAGCAGCCCAATAGCGGTCTCCTACGAGCAGTACTTC
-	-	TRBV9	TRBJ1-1	CASSARLPDSNTEAFF	TGTGCCAGCAGCGCAAGACTGCCTGACAGCAACACTGAAGCTTTCTTT
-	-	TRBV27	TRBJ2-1	CASSPRIAPAYNEQFF	TGTGCCAGCAGTCCCCGGATAGCGCCAGCCTACAATGAGCAGTTCTTC
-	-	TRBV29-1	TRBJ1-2	CSVVGGIPYGYTF	TGCAGCGTGGTCGGGGGGATTCCTTATGGCTACACCTTC
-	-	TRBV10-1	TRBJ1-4	CASSEAPGEKLFF	TGCGCCAGCAGTGAAGCCCCGGGGGAAAAACTGTTTTTT
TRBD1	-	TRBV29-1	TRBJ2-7	CSVEGTGGVEQYF	TGCAGCGTCGAAGGGACAGGGGGCGTAGAGCAGTACTTC